Following are 21 T cell receptor beta chains from one sample sequenced in a study of blood T cell repertoires in COVID-19. Produced via immunoSEQ multiplex PCR; TCRdb's table is partial and in-frame only. The sample records about 200,000 clones, more than 75% being singletons. Sequenced: peripheral blood. The receptors were gathered from a man in his 60s who had recovered from COVID-19.

The chain employs TRBV24-1 and TRBJ1-2; TRBD1 is a possible D gene (6 bases). Germline-derived CDR1 and CDR2 are KGHDR and SFDVKD. The CDR3 has 19 amino acids. V lost 1 base, J lost 4 bases, and 24 bases lay in between. In nucleotides, the CDR3 is TGTGCCACCAGTGATTTCCTCAAAAACTCCGGACAGTTCCCCTATGGCTACACCTTC. Translation: CATSDFLKNSGQFPYGYTF.

This clone was counted many times. The chain joins TRBV10-2 to TRBJ2-2, with D perhaps TRBD2 (5 bases). The V and J ends lost 9 bases and 1 base respectively, with 12 bases between them. Germline V gene lookup returns CDR1 WSHSY and CDR2 SAAADI. The CDR3 loop spans 14 amino acids. CDR3 in amino acids: CASTQRQNTGELFF. The CDR3 DNA is TGCGCCAGTACCCAGCGGCAGAACACCGGGGAGCTGTTTTTT.

The chain is built from TRBV7-9 and TRBJ2-3; 10 bases are a match to TRBD2. Unmatched junction bases numbered 4, after V lost 6 bases and J lost 4 bases. CDR3 length: 14 amino acids. The germline V gene encodes CDR1 SEHNR and CDR2 FQNEAQ (reference sequence). The DNA for the CDR3 is TGTGCCAGCAGGCCTAGCGGGAGTGCAGATACGCAGTATTTT. Translation: CASRPSGSADTQYF.

This clone occurred a few times. The chain has TRBV9 and TRBJ1-2, with D perhaps matching TRBD1 (5 bases). Germline V lookup: CDR1 SGDLS, CDR2 YYNGEE. Trimming stripped 0 bases from V and 4 bases from J, with 10 bases between. The CDR3 is made up of 14 amino acids. Written as DNA, the CDR3 is TGTGCCAGCAGCGTAGGGGGCAGTATCTATGGCTACACCTTC. Protein sequence: CASSVGGSIYGYTF.

The rearrangement uses TRBV7-2 and TRBJ2-3; the D is unclear. Trimming removed 7 bases from V and 2 bases from J, with 13 bases in between. The CDR3 is 14 residues long. Germline CDR1 reads SGHTA; CDR2 reads FQGNSA. The CDR3 sequence is CASTPLSPTDTQYF. The CDR3 DNA sequence: TGTGCCAGCACCCCTCTATCGCCCACAGATACGCAGTATTTT.

The genes are TRBV30 and TRBJ1-6, with D hard to call. The V end lost 3 bases, the J end lost 5 bases, and 14 bases lay between the germline ends. The CDR3 has 15 residues. Germline lookup yields CDR1 GTSNPN and CDR2 SVGIG (reference sequence). The CDR3 DNA is TGTGCCTGGAGGCGAGAGGGCAGGAATAATTCACCCCTCCACTTT. Its translation is CAWRREGRNNSPLHF.

This rearrangement joins TRBV6-2 or TRBV6-3 to TRBJ2-7; D uncertain. V was trimmed by 2 bases and J by 2 bases, leaving 13 bases between them. CDR1 is MNHEY and CDR2 is SVGEGT in the germline V gene. The CDR3 has 15 amino acids. This CDR3 is CASSYPLGAPYEQYF. The DNA for the CDR3 is TGTGCCAGCAGTTACCCTCTGGGCGCACCCTACGAGCAGTACTTC.

This chain joins TRBV5-1 and TRBJ1-1, with 7 nucleotides matching TRBD1. The CDR3 sequence is 14 residues long. J was trimmed by 2 bases and V by 3 bases; bases with no gene match: 4. CDR1 and CDR2 (germline): SGHRS, YFSETQ. The CDR3 sequence is CASSWGDRNTEAFF. The CDR3 DNA sequence: TGCGCCAGCAGCTGGGGGGACAGAAACACTGAAGCTTTCTTT.

The J gene is TRBJ1-5, the V gene TRBV28, with D perhaps TRBD1 (6 bases). Germline CDR1 and CDR2: MDHEN and SYDVKM. V lost 4 bases to trimming and J lost 3 bases, with 16 bases between them. This CDR3 comprises 16 residues. CDR3: CASSSGGRGYNQPQHF. In DNA form, the CDR3 reads TGTGCCAGCAGTTCTGGCGGCAGGGGATACAATCAGCCCCAGCATTTT. Full variable domain (rest looked up from reference TRBV28 and TRBJ1-5): DVKVTQSSRYLVKRTGEKVFLECVQDMDHENMFWYRQDPGLGLRLIYFSYDVKMKEKGDIPEGYSVSREKKERFSLILESASTNQTSMYLCASSSGGRGYNQPQHFGDGTRLSIL.

The genes are TRBV2 and TRBJ2-2; 12 bases line up with TRBD2. The CDR3 has 18 residues. CDR1 is SNHLY and CDR2 is FYNNEI in the germline V gene. The V and J ends lost 4 bases and 4 bases, in that order; junction bases with no gene match: 10. CDR3 sequence reads: CASSGPSGLAGITGELFF. CDR3 nucleotide sequence: TGTGCCAGCAGTGGACCTTCGGGACTAGCGGGCATCACCGGGGAGCTGTTTTTT.

This clone was seen just once. The V gene is TRBV5-6, the J gene TRBJ2-7, with D possibly TRBD1 on 5 matching bases. The V end was cut by 0 bases, the J end by 3 bases, with 10 bases between. The CDR3 spans 14 residues. Germline CDR1 reads SGHDT; CDR2 reads YYEEEE. The CDR3 loop reads CASSLGRVGYEQYF. The CDR3 DNA follows: TGTGCCAGCAGCTTGGGCAGGGTGGGCTACGAGCAGTACTTC.

As to this clone: One end of the junction does not line up with germline, which may come from a read error. The rearrangement uses TRBV7-2 and TRBJ2-4, with TRBD1 matching over 9 bases. CDR1 is SGHTA, CDR2 FQGNSA, per germline. The CDR3 loop spans 13 amino acids. This CDR3 reads CASSLGKGDRVSF. CDR3 in DNA: TGTGCCAGCAGCTTAGGGAAGGGGGACAGGGTATCCTTC.

This rearrangement joins TRBV6-5 to TRBJ2-2; no clear D. The germline V gene encodes CDR1 MNHEY and CDR2 SVGAGI. Trimming stripped 1 base from V and 1 base from J, with 10 bases between. The CDR3 length is 16 residues. The CDR3 region has the DNA TGTGCCAGCAGTTACTACTTAACTCAGAACACCGGGGAGCTGTTTTTT. It specifies CASSYYLTQNTGELFF.

The chain uses TRBV28 and TRBJ2-2; 13 nucleotides line up with TRBD2. The trim removed 2 bases at V and 8 bases at J, leaving 5 bases unmatched. The CDR3 covers 16 residues. Germline CDR1 and CDR2: MDHEN and SYDVKM. This CDR3 is CASSLAGLAGAGELFF. The DNA of the CDR3 is TGTGCCAGCAGTTTAGCCGGACTAGCGGGAGCTGGGGAGCTGTTTTTT. Supplemented by reference TRBV28 and TRBJ2-2, the full variable domain reads DVKVTQSSRYLVKRTGEKVFLECVQDMDHENMFWYRQDPGLGLRLIYFSYDVKMKEKGDIPEGYSVSREKKERFSLILESASTNQTSMYLCASSLAGLAGAGELFFGEGSRLTVL.

The chain combines TRBV6-5 with TRBJ2-3; 7 nucleotides match TRBD2. The V segment lost 5 bases and the J segment 0 bases; nucleotides outside the gene matches: 5. From germline, CDR1 is MNHEY and CDR2 SVGAGI. The CDR3 sequence is 15 residues long. The CDR3 DNA follows: TGTGCCAGCAGTACCGGGACTACTAGCACAGATACGCAGTATTTT. The encoded protein is CASSTGTTSTDTQYF.

This clone appeared a single time. The rearrangement joins TRBV11-2 to TRBJ1-2; tentatively, D is TRBD1 (5 bases). The CDR3 runs to 15 residues. Germline V gene data show CDR1 as SGHAT and CDR2 as FQNNGV. Trimming stripped 5 bases from V and 5 bases from J, with 18 bases between. The CDR3 here is CASSPPGQGRYGYTF. The CDR3 coding sequence is TGTGCCAGCAGCCCACCCGGCCAGGGCCGGTATGGCTACACCTTC.

This clone has a single count. The chain combines TRBV7-2 with TRBJ1-5; no clear D gene. CDR1 and CDR2 from the germline V gene are SGHTA and FQGNSA. The CDR3 covers 14 residues. V was trimmed by 2 bases and J by 7 bases, leaving 12 bases between them. The CDR3 DNA sequence: TGTGCCAGCAGCTTAATTCAGGTCAGGCAGCCCCAGCATTTT. Residues: CASSLIQVRQPQHF.

This clone appeared a single time. V usage is TRBV30 and J usage is TRBJ1-6; tentative D call: TRBD1 (6 bases). The CDR3 length is 15 residues. CDR1 and CDR2 from the germline V gene are GTSNPN and SVGIG (reference sequence). V lost 4 bases and J lost 1, with 11 bases in between. The CDR3 nucleotides read TGTGCCTGGACCAACAGGGTTTCCTATAATTCACCCCTCCACTTT. Protein sequence: CAWTNRVSYNSPLHF.

The chain is built from TRBV6-4 and TRBJ2-1; 8 bases are a match to TRBD2. The CDR3 contains 13 residues. The germline V gene has CDR1 MRHNA and CDR2 SNTAGT. J was trimmed by 9 bases and V by 3 bases; bases with no gene match: 4. The CDR3 loop reads CASSEALAGEQFF. The CDR3 bases are TGTGCCAGCAGTGAAGCTCTAGCGGGTGAGCAGTTCTTC.

The chain combines TRBV5-4 with TRBJ2-1; 13 nucleotides agree with TRBD2. Germline trimming cut 4 bases from V and 4 bases from J; bases unmatched to any gene: 14. This CDR3 spans 19 amino acids. Germline CDR1 is SGHNT and CDR2 is YYREEE (reference sequence). CDR3 bases: TGTGCCAGCAGCCCGAGAGGGACTAGCGGGATAGCGAATTACAATGAGCAGTTCTTC. Translated: CASSPRGTSGIANYNEQFF.

This clone was found a few times. This rearrangement joins TRBV27 to TRBJ1-2; D unresolved. This CDR3 region has 15 residues. The ends were cut back, 2 bases at V and 10 bases at J, with 20 bases in the middle. Germline V gene lookup returns CDR1 MNHEY and CDR2 SMNVEV (reference sequence). CDR3 residues: CASSLSSVRQHDYTF. The CDR3 region has the DNA TGTGCCAGCAGTTTAAGTTCAGTCAGGCAGCATGACTACACCTTC.